This section outlines one TCR beta chain sequence together with its context. TCRdb keeps only in-frame clones here, not all; method: immunoSEQ multiplex PCR. This table has more than 65,000 clones, just over 95% appearing once. This entry belongs to a study of technical replicates of blood from several donors. Germline V gene data show CDR1 as MNHEY and CDR2 as SMNVEV (reference sequence). V gave up 3 bases and J gave up 3 bases, with 9 bases separating them. This CDR3 spans 14 amino acids. Sequencing used T cells isolated from PBMCs. The rearrangement joins TRBV27 to TRBJ2-1; D is possibly TRBD2 (5 bases). The TCR sequence derives from a human donor in good health. The CDR3 bases are TGTGCCAGCAGTTTGGGCGGGCACTACAATGAGCAGTTCTTC. This codes for CASSLGGHYNEQFF.